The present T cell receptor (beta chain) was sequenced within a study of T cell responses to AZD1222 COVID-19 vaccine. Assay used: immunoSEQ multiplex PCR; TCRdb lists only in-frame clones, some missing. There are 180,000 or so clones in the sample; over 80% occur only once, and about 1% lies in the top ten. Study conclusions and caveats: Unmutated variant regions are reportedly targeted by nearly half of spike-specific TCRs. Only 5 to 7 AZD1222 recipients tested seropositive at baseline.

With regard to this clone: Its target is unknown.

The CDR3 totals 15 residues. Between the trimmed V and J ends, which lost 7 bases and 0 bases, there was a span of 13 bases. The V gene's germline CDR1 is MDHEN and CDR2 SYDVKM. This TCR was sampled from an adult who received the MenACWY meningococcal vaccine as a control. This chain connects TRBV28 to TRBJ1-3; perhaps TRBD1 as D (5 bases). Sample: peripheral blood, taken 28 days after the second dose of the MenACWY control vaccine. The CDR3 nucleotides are TGTGCCAGCATCAGGGCCGGGACCTCTGGAAACACCATATATTTT. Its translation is CASIRAGTSGNTIYF.